Below, 29 T cell receptor beta chains from the same sample are listed, as sequenced in a study of immune heterogeneity within non-small cell lung tumors (dated by TCRdb to 2016 to 2019). TCRdb records HiSeq X Ten as the sequencer. The TCR beta CDR3 region was amplified with a multiplex PCR system, in which a first round of around 10 cycles was run using 32 V-gene forward and 13 J-gene reverse primers. TCRdb reprocessing: public reads trimmed at Q25 with fastp, clones called with MiXCR, in-frame beta chains kept. Here each entry gathers all rows of one CDR3 protein and keeps the most common genes and DNA. This sample holds about 2,000 distinct CDR3 sequences; approximately 50% were observed only once. The leading ten clones occupy over 15% of the sample. For the TCR template, genomic DNA was extracted from bulk tumor tissue, and roughly 580 ng of gDNA was amplified for each sample. During surgery, multiple biopsies were taken from each primary tumor and placed as far apart as possible within the tumor mass. Patients in the study cohort, which was described as untreated, were newly diagnosed NSCLC cases going through curative surgery.

The sequencing input was lung tumor tissue. Source of these receptors: a man aged 60 to 69 with non-small cell lung cancer.

This clonotype is termed large. The gene calls are TRBV5-1 and TRBJ2-2; D gene ambiguous. Trimming left V 4 bases short and J 1 base short, with 8 bases between. This CDR3 region has 14 residues. CDR1 and CDR2 from the germline V gene are SGHRS and YFSETQ. The CDR3 DNA is TGCGCCAGCAGCCGGCAACAGAACACCGGGGAGCTGTTTTTT. Its protein is CASSRQQNTGELFF. Using reference TRBV5-1 and TRBJ2-2 for the parts outside the CDR3, the full variable domain is KAGVTQTPRYLIKTRGQQVTLSCSPISGHRSVSWYQQTPGQGLQFLFEYFSETQRNKGNFPGRFSGRQFSNSRSEMNVSTLELGDSALYLCASSRQQNTGELFFGEGSRLTVL.

This clonotype was counted once. The rearrangement joins TRBV30 to TRBJ2-7, with TRBD2 matching 9 bases. V shed 1 base, J shed 0 bases, and the junction held 7 bases outside the gene matches. The CDR3 runs to 16 residues. In germline, CDR1 is GTSNPN, CDR2 SVGIG (reference sequence). The CDR3 DNA reads as TGTGCCTGGAGTGGGATCTCTAGCGGGAACTCCTACGAGCAGTACTTC. Encoded protein: CAWSGISSGNSYEQYF.

The chain uses TRBV12-3 or TRBV12-4 and TRBJ1-1; TRBD1 aligns across 9 bases. With 6 bases clipped from V and 7 bases from J, the junction kept 6 bases outside the gene matches. The CDR3 consists of 13 residues. The CDR3 spells CASRTGGAGEAFF. The CDR3 DNA reads as TGTGCCAGCAGAACAGGGGGCGCGGGTGAAGCTTTCTTT.

The CDR3 DNA is TGTGCCAGCAGCCTAGAAACAGATACGCAGTATTTT. This codes for CASSLETDTQYF. The V gene is TRBV7-2, the J gene TRBJ2-3; no definite D call. Germline V gene data show CDR1 as SGHTA and CDR2 as FQGNSA. This CDR3 is built from 12 residues. V dropped 5 bases and J dropped 3 bases, with 6 bases sitting between them.

Within the sample, this clonotype is large. The rearrangement uses TRBV7-8 and TRBJ2-1; 12 positions agree with TRBD1. CDR3 size: 14 residues. Germline V lookup: CDR1 SGHVS, CDR2 FQNEAQ. V dropped 8 bases and J dropped 8; count of bases not matched to a gene: 7. CDR3 nucleotides: TGTGCCAGCTCCGGGACAGGGGGCATGGATGAGCAGTTCTTC. Translated, it gives CASSGTGGMDEQFF.

The chain couples TRBV7-9 to TRBJ1-2; 7 bases map to TRBD1. Trimming removed 4 bases from V and 4 bases from J; junction bases left unmatched: 9. Germline assignment: CDR1 SEHNR and CDR2 FQNEAQ (reference sequence). This CDR3 comprises 15 residues. The CDR3: CASSWETGTLYGYTF. CDR3 sequence (DNA): TGTGCCAGCAGCTGGGAGACAGGGACCCTCTATGGCTACACCTTC.

This clonotype qualifies as large. This chain links TRBV7-6 with TRBJ2-6; the match to TRBD1 covers 9 bases. Looked up from germline, CDR1 is SGHVS and CDR2 is FNYEAQ. Unmatched junction bases numbered 3, after V lost 1 base and J lost 2 bases. The CDR3 has 17 amino acids. CDR3 in amino acids: CASSLGTGGAGANVLTF. As DNA, the CDR3 is TGTGCCAGCAGCTTAGGCACAGGGGGCGCTGGGGCCAACGTCCTGACTTTC.

The rearrangement uses TRBV3-1 and TRBJ1-3, with no clear D. Germline CDR1 is LGHDT and CDR2 is YNNKEL (reference sequence). CDR3 length: 13 residues. Trimming took 9 bases from V and 2 from J, leaving 11 bases between them. CDR3 DNA: TGTGCCAGTAAACAGCTCACTGGAAACACCATATATTTT. Its protein product is CASKQLTGNTIYF.

This chain joins TRBV24-1 and TRBJ2-3; a possible D gene is TRBD2 (5 bases). This CDR3 is built from 14 residues. V dropped 4 bases and J dropped 0 bases, with 7 bases sitting between them. Per germline, CDR1 KGHDR and CDR2 SFDVKD. Written as DNA, the CDR3 is TGTGCCACCAGTGAAGAGGGTAGCACAGATACGCAGTATTTT. This codes for CATSEEGSTDTQYF.

The chain links TRBV7-9 to TRBJ1-4, with TRBD1 matching over 9 bases. Germline assignment: CDR1 SEHNR and CDR2 FQNEAQ (reference sequence). Trimming cost V 3 bases and J 0 bases; bases outside gene matches: 5. This CDR3 comprises 17 residues. CDR3 sequence reads: CASSFTGGPATNEKLFF. The CDR3 DNA reads as TGTGCCAGCAGCTTCACAGGGGGCCCAGCAACTAATGAAAAACTGTTTTTT.

DNA of the CDR3: TGTGCCAGCAGTCCCACCAGGGAACTCCCCTATGGCTACACCTTC. The encoded protein is CASSPTRELPYGYTF. V usage is TRBV6-2 or TRBV6-3 and J usage is TRBJ1-2, with a tentative D call TRBD1 (5 bases). Germline CDR1 is MNHEY and CDR2 is SVGEGT. The CDR3 is 15 amino acids. With 5 bases removed from V and 4 bases from J, the gap between germline ends came to 17 bases.

The chain carries TRBV27 and TRBJ1-2; perhaps TRBD1 as D (5 bases). The V end was cut by 0 bases, the J end by 4 bases, with 12 bases between. This CDR3 has 15 residues. Germline assignment: CDR1 MNHEY and CDR2 SMNVEV (reference sequence). This CDR3 is CASSLSGRRGYGYTF. The DNA of the CDR3 is TGTGCCAGCAGTTTATCAGGCAGGAGGGGCTATGGCTACACCTTC.

The chain uses TRBV12-3 or TRBV12-4 and TRBJ1-5; D is ambiguous. V shed 3 bases and J shed 6 bases, with 12 bases lying between them. The CDR3 is made up of 14 amino acids. DNA for the CDR3: TGTGCCAGCAGTTTTCGAGGGTCGGCTCAGCCCCAGCATTTT. This encodes CASSFRGSAQPQHF.

The gene calls are TRBV24-1 and TRBJ2-3; no definite D call. Per the germline V gene, CDR1 is KGHDR and CDR2 is SFDVKD. The CDR3 runs 13 residues. The ends were cut back, 7 bases at V and 2 bases at J, with 9 bases in the middle. The DNA for the CDR3 is TGTGCCACCAGCCGGAAAGCCACAGATACGCAGTATTTT. This encodes CATSRKATDTQYF.

In regard to this clonotype: In this CDR3 the conserved last residue, phenylalanine or tryptophan, is missing, so a read error is likely. No DNA is shown, since the ends of the CDR3 on it are uncertain; the CDR3 is the one TCRdb lists. The CDR3 loop reads CSARDVGLAIGYEQYVGP. The rearrangement links TRBV20-1 to TRBJ2-3; the table's D call of TRBD2 was not tested on the DNA. Germline CDR1 DFQATT, CDR2 SNEGSKA (reference sequence). The CDR3 is 18 amino acids long, termini counted.

The chain couples TRBV28 to TRBJ1-5; D gene ambiguous. Germline V gives CDR1 MDHEN, CDR2 SYDVKM. The germline V and J ends were trimmed by 1 base and 5 bases, with 9 bases remaining between them. CDR3 length equals 14 residues. CDR3 region: CASSLSGLHQPQHF. The CDR3 coding sequence is TGTGCCAGCAGTTTATCTGGGTTGCATCAGCCCCAGCATTTT.

V and J are TRBV10-1 and TRBJ2-7, with a weak D call TRBD2 (6 bases). Looked up from germline, CDR1 is WNHNN and CDR2 is SYGVQD (reference sequence). CDR3 length equals 13 residues. Trimming pared 5 bases from V and 3 bases from J, leaving 11 bases between. CDR3 nucleotide sequence: TGCGCCAGCAGTATGACTAGGAGCTACGAGCAGTACTTC. It codes for CASSMTRSYEQYF.

The sample holds a few counts of this clonotype. The rearrangement joins TRBV6-2 or TRBV6-3 to TRBJ1-1; tentatively, D is TRBD1 (6 bases). V gave up 2 bases and J gave up 4 bases, with 14 bases separating them. The CDR3 has 15 amino acids. CDR1 and CDR2 (germline): MNHEY, SVGEGT. This CDR3 is CASSYTTGLGTEAFF. In nucleotides, the CDR3 is TGTGCCAGCAGTTACACGACAGGTCTTGGCACTGAAGCTTTCTTT.

This clonotype appeared a few times. This chain links TRBV6-1 with TRBJ2-6; 11 positions agree with TRBD2. From germline, CDR1 is MNHNS and CDR2 SASEGT. This CDR3 is built from 17 residues. Unmatched junction bases numbered 4, after V lost 6 bases and J lost 0 bases. CDR3 region: CASRGLAARSGANVLTF. DNA for the CDR3: TGTGCCAGCAGGGGACTAGCGGCCCGCTCTGGGGCCAACGTCCTGACTTTC.

This chain joins TRBV2 and TRBJ2-3; D is possibly TRBD1 (6 bases). Germline V CDR1 and CDR2: SNHLY, FYNNEI. The CDR3 spans 12 residues. Trimming left V 5 bases short and J 6 bases short, with 9 bases between. The CDR3 bases are TGTGCCAGCAGTCCGGACAGCGATACGCAGTATTTT. It translates to CASSPDSDTQYF. Complete variable domain (other parts from reference TRBV2 and TRBJ2-3): EPEVTQTPSHQVTQMGQEVILRCVPISNHLYFYWYRQILGQKVEFLVSFYNNEISEKSEIFDDQFSVERPDGSNFTLKIRSTKLEDSAMYFCASSPDSDTQYFGPGTRLTVL.

V gene TRBV19 combines with J gene TRBJ2-2; the match to TRBD2 covers 8 bases. CDR3 size: 15 residues. Trimming removed 6 bases from V and 7 bases from J; junction bases left unmatched: 10. Germline CDR1 LNHDA, CDR2 SQIVND (reference sequence). The CDR3 coding sequence is TGTGCCAGTAGCGGGAGGGCCTGGGTTCACGGGGAGCTGTTTTTT. Translated, it gives CASSGRAWVHGELFF.

V gene TRBV30 combines with J gene TRBJ1-4; D might be TRBD1 (5 bases). Germline-derived CDR1 and CDR2 are GTSNPN and SVGIG (reference sequence). The CDR3 totals 16 residues. The ends were cut back, 7 bases at V and 3 bases at J, with 21 bases in the middle. Written as DNA, the CDR3 is TGTGCCTCCCAATGTGGGGCAGGGAGGGCTAATGAAAAACTGTTTTTT. Protein product: CASQCGAGRANEKLFF.

The rearrangement joins TRBV18 to TRBJ1-4, with unresolved D. Germline values: CDR1 KGHSH, CDR2 LQKENI. The V end lost 2 bases, the J end lost 0 bases, and 19 bases lay between the germline ends. The CDR3 extends over 19 amino acids. The CDR3: CASSPRRLAGSATNEKLFF. CDR3 coding DNA: TGTGCCAGCTCACCAAGGAGGTTGGCAGGCTCCGCAACTAATGAAAAACTGTTTTTT.

V is TRBV19 and J is TRBJ1-2; TRBD1 might be the D (5 bases). V shed 5 bases and J shed 6 bases, with 19 bases lying between them. In germline, CDR1 is LNHDA, CDR2 SQIVND (reference sequence). CDR3 length: 15 residues. As DNA, the CDR3 is TGTGCCAGTAGTCTACTGGGGGGTGGAGTAAATGGCTACACCTTC. Translated: CASSLLGGGVNGYTF.

V gene TRBV20-1 combines with J gene TRBJ2-7; perhaps TRBD1 as D (6 bases). V was clipped by 4 bases and J by 5 bases, with 24 bases between them. Per germline, CDR1 DFQATT and CDR2 SNEGSKA (reference sequence). This CDR3 has 16 residues. The CDR3 loop is CSAIQTGSSWLNEQYF. CDR3 nucleotides: TGCAGTGCTATCCAGACAGGTTCCAGTTGGTTAAACGAGCAGTACTTC.

V usage is TRBV6-1 and J usage is TRBJ2-1; 12 bases are a match to TRBD2. Germline CDR1 and CDR2: MNHNS and SASEGT. This CDR3 has 15 amino acids. The trim removed 6 bases at V and 5 bases at J, leaving 5 bases unmatched. The CDR3 loop is CASSPTSGSNNEQFF. The DNA of the CDR3 is TGTGCCAGCAGCCCGACTAGCGGGAGTAACAATGAGCAGTTCTTC.

This sequence joins TRBV7-8 and TRBJ2-7; possible D gene TRBD2, 6 bases. Germline CDR1 reads SGHVS; CDR2 reads FQNEAQ. The V gene lost 5 bases and the J gene lost 7 bases, with 12 bases spanning the gap. The CDR3 has 12 residues. The chain's CDR3 is CASSPPGVEQYF. In DNA, the CDR3 is TGTGCCAGCAGCCCTCCGGGGGTAGAGCAGTACTTC.

This clonotype is large in the sample. The rearrangement links TRBV2 to TRBJ1-1, with D possibly TRBD1 on 5 matching bases. V gave up 7 bases and J gave up 3 bases, with 18 bases separating them. CDR1 SNHLY and CDR2 FYNNEI come from the germline V gene. The CDR3 runs to 15 residues. CDR3 sequence: CASIRGIVGDTEAFF. The CDR3 DNA reads as TGTGCCAGCATAAGAGGGATCGTGGGGGACACTGAAGCTTTCTTT.

V is TRBV7-8 and J is TRBJ1-4, with D tentatively TRBD1 (6 bases). The CDR3 spans 14 residues. The germline V gene has CDR1 SGHVS and CDR2 FQNEAQ. The ends were cut back, 2 bases at V and 7 bases at J, with 11 bases in the middle. The CDR3 sequence: CASSLKQGSEKLFF. In DNA, the CDR3 is TGTGCCAGCAGCTTAAAACAGGGAAGTGAAAAACTGTTTTTT.